These T cell receptor beta chains were read from a single sample in a study. MiXCR was run by TCRdb on the reads, yielding one entry per CDR3 protein. The top ten clones hold over 20% of a sample with roughly 7,100 distinct CDR3 sequences, more than 25% of them seen once. Sequencing input: blood. All receptors come from a human donor. The CDR3 runs from the conserved cysteine through the conserved F or W. D genes are given only for firm matches. Size is stated for part of the rows, as once, few or many counts, or as a class when the clone is expanded.

clone_size,j_call,v_call,d_call,cdr3_aa,cdr3_nt
medium-sized,TRBJ2-1,TRBV25-1,TRBD2,CASNGLAGYNEQFF,TGTGCCAGCAATGGGTTAGCGGGATACAATGAGCAGTTCTTC
.,TRBJ1-1,TRBV4-2,.,CASSSSISGRHGGTQAFF,TGTGCCAGCAGCAGTTCGATAAGCGGCCGCCATGGAGGGACTCAAGCTTTCTTT
medium-sized,TRBJ2-1,TRBV5-1,TRBD1,CASSLGWTGGPNEQFF,TGCGCCAGCAGCTTGGGGTGGACAGGGGGCCCCAATGAGCAGTTCTTC
medium-sized,TRBJ1-1,TRBV5-1,.,CASSRDVGGEAFF,TGCGCCAGCAGCCGAGACGTGGGGGGTGAAGCTTTCTTT
.,TRBJ2-2,TRBV20-1,TRBD2,CSASGLAGAASYNELFF,TGCAGTGCTAGCGGACTAGCGGGAGCGGCATCCTACAATGAGCTGTTTTTT
medium-sized,TRBJ2-1,TRBV14,.,CASSYSAGYNEQFF,TGTGCCAGCAGTTACTCGGCGGGATACAATGAGCAGTTCTTC
.,TRBJ1-1,TRBV29-1,TRBD1,CSVERTGVGGTEAFF,TGCAGCGTTGAGAGGACAGGGGTTGGGGGCACTGAAGCTTTCTTT
large,TRBJ1-1,TRBV4-2,.,CASSQWRYTEAFF,TGTGCCAGCAGCCAGTGGAGGTATACTGAAGCTTTCTTT
many,TRBJ1-5,TRBV29-1,.,CSVKTGNQPQHF,TGCAGCGTTAAGACGGGCAATCAGCCCCAGCATTTT
medium-sized,TRBJ2-1,TRBV29-1,TRBD2,CSVQRGTYNEQFF,TGCAGCGTTCAGCGGGGCACCTACAATGAGCAGTTCTTC
few,TRBJ2-1,TRBV11-2,TRBD1,CASSSFRGRGFEQFF,TGTGCCAGCAGCTCGTTCAGGGGGCGCGGTTTCGAGCAGTTCTTC
many,TRBJ2-1,TRBV4-2,TRBD2,CASSQDSGSFNNEQFF,TGTGCCAGCAGCCAAGATAGCGGGAGTTTCAACAATGAGCAGTTCTTC
medium-sized,TRBJ2-2,TRBV20-1,.,CSARAMDEDTGELFF,TGCAGTGCTAGAGCGATGGACGAGGACACCGGGGAGCTGTTTTTT
.,TRBJ1-5,TRBV14,TRBD1,CASSQAGLGTGVGGYSNQPQHF,TGTGCCAGCAGCCAAGCGGGGCTAGGCACAGGGGTTGGAGGCTATAGCAATCAGCCCCAGCATTTT
medium-sized,TRBJ1-4,TRBV29-1,.,CSVEDGAANEKLFF,TGCAGCGTTGAAGACGGGGCAGCTAATGAAAAACTGTTTTTT
.,TRBJ2-7,TRBV20-1,TRBD2,CSSLGLAGAYEQYF,TGCAGCAGCCTCGGACTAGCGGGAGCCTACGAGCAGTACTTC
medium-sized,TRBJ1-2,TRBV29-1,TRBD1,CSVEDLRTGTRGGYTF,TGCAGCGTTGAAGATCTTAGGACAGGGACCAGGGGTGGCTACACCTTC
large,TRBJ2-2,TRBV29-1,.,CSGKGSSDTGELFF,TGCAGCGGGAAGGGGAGTTCGGACACCGGGGAGCTGTTTTTT
.,TRBJ2-7,TRBV18,.,CASSPSGRHGGIYEQYF,TGTGCCAGCTCACCATCCGGCCGCCATGGAGGGATCTACGAGCAGTACTTC
.,TRBJ1-1,TRBV30,.,CALLIGTEAFF,TGTGCTCTCCTAATAGGGACTGAAGCTTTCTTT